Below, one T cell receptor (beta chain) is given with its context. Its antigen is not yet known. No base qualities exist here, and no much larger clone lies one base off it. Each collaborating institution followed its own protocols to collect whole blood in K2EDTA tubes. For TCRbeta analysis, collaborator samples were shipped as frozen whole blood, as isolated PBMCs, or as DNA extracted from either sample type. This entry belongs to a study of blood T cell repertoires in COVID-19 (dated by TCRdb to about 2020). The study in broad terms: Samples from collaborators originated in the United States, Italy and Spain and spanned both the acute and convalescent phases of COVID-19. The prospective study material was composed of cDNA or gDNA derived from T cells, B-cell-depleted T cells, or PBMCs. Subjects who had been exposed to COVID-19, were actively infected with it, or had recovered from it provided the deeply sampled blood TCRbeta repertoires that made up the dataset. The repertoires were released in a freely available public database meant as a resource for research on the immune response to SARS-CoV-2. Samples were obtained from the ongoing ImmuneRACE study (first 160 participants) and from over 1,000 subjects provided by 6 global collaborators. The sample metadata nearly always contained a de-identified subject ID, COVID-19 status, age in years and sex. Where HLA class I and class II types were available, the types were taken from metadata supplied by the sample provider, not from assay-based typing. The study at large found these results: The quantity of clinical and demographic metadata differed by source and by participant and was supplied without curation.

CDR1 and CDR2, looked up from the germline V gene (reference sequence), are SEHNR and FQNEAQ. V is cut by 10 bases and J by 6 bases, and the space between the germline ends is 12 bases. The CDR3, from cysteine to phenylalanine, totals 12 residues. Only the CDR3 DNA is retained, 36 bases long and in frame from the first base. TCRbeta CDR3 regions were amplified from genomic DNA by means of the immunoSEQ Assay, a bias-controlled multiplex PCR. The published analysis was carried out like this. The number of nucleated cells in each sample was estimated by amplification of reference gene primers within the assay. To quantify the absolute abundance of each unique TCRbeta CDR3 rearrangement, sequence reads were collapsed and filtered. For each sample, productive Simpson clonality was calculated by taking the square root of Simpson's diversity index across productive rearrangements. TCRdb's version of the immuneACCESS table is confined to in-frame rearrangements and falls short of the full clone set. An unresolved V gene accounts for under half of the shortfall where checked; the remainder is of unknown origin. The V and J calls and clone size were taken over from that table, and D and trimming were inferred from the DNA. The sample includes 50,000 or so clones, with roughly 82% observed a single time. Less than 9.5% of the sample comes from the top ten.

Sequences were obtained from peripheral blood. This TCR was sampled from a man in his forties or fifties with acute or convalescent COVID-19. The chain is assembled from TRBV7-9 and TRBJ2-2; TRBD2 is a weak D gene call, 5 bases matching. The CDR3 protein is CATPHSAGELFF. The DNA sequence is as follows: TGTGCCACTCCTCATAGCGCCGGGGAGCTGTTTTTT.